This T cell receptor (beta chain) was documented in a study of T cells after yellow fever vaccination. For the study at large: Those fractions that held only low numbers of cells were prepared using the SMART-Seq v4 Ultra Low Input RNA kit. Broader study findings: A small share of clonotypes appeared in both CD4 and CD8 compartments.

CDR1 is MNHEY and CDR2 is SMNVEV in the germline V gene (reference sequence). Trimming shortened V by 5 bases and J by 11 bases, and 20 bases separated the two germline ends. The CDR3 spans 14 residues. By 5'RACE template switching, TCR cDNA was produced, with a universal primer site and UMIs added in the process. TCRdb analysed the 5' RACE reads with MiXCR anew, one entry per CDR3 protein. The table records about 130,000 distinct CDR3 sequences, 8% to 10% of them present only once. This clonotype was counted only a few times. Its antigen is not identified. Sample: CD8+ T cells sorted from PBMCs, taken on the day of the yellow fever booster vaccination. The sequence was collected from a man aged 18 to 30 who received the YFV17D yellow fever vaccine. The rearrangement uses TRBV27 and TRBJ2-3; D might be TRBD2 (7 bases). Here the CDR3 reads CASSPGGPSLGQYF. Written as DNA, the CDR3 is TGTGCCAGCAGTCCCGGGGGGCCCAGCTTGGGGCAGTATTTT.